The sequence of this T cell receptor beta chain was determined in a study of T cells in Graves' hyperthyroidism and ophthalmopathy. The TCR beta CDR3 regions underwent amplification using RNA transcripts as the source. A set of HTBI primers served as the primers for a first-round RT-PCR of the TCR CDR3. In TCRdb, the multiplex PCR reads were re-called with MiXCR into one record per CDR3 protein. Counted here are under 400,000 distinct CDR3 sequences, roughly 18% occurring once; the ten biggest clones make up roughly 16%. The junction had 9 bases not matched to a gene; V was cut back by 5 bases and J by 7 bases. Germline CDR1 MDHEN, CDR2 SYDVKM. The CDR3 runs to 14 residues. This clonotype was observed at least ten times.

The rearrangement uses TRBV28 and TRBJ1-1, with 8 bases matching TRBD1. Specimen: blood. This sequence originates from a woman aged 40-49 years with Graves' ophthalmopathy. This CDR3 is CASSPGQGQNEAFF. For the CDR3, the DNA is TGTGCCAGCAGTCCCGGACAGGGACAGAATGAAGCTTTCTTT.